This entry lists 25 T cell receptor beta chains sequenced from one sample in a study of T cell repertoires in aging, cancer and after chemotherapy. TRB rearrangements spanning V, D and J were amplified using mixed TRB-A/B primers. TCRdb recomputed calls from the multiplex PCR reads with MiXCR, one row per CDR3 protein. The sample records roughly 7,000 distinct CDR3 sequences, 35% to 50% being singletons. TCR beta rearrangements were amplified from peripheral blood genomic DNA. Source material: blood. The origin of the receptors is a human donor in good health.

Here the CDR3 reads CASSPLRGLENIQYF. CDR3 DNA: TGTGCCAGCAGCCCGCTAAGAGGCTTGGAAAACATTCAGTACTTC. The J gene is TRBJ2-4, the V gene TRBV7-9; the D is unclear. The V gene lost 5 bases and the J gene lost 5 bases, with 16 bases spanning the gap. The CDR3 has 15 amino acids. In germline, CDR1 is SEHNR, CDR2 FQNEAQ (reference sequence). Together with reference TRBV7-9 and TRBJ2-4, the CDR3 gives the full variable domain: DTGVSQNPRHKITKRGQNVTFRCDPISEHNRLYWYRQTLGQGPEFLTYFQNEAQLEKSRLLSDRFSAERPKGSFSTLEIQRTEQGDSAMYLCASSPLRGLENIQYFGAGTRLSVL.

The rearrangement links TRBV6-5 to TRBJ2-6, with no clear D. V lost 6 bases and J 1 base, leaving 10 bases between the germline ends. The CDR3 contains 15 residues. CDR1 is MNHEY, CDR2 SVGAGI, per germline. The CDR3 region is CASSLAVSGANVLTF. CDR3 bases: TGTGCCAGCAGCCTGGCGGTATCTGGGGCCAACGTCCTGACTTTC.

V is TRBV24-1 and J is TRBJ1-6; TRBD1 aligns across 8 bases. Germline values: CDR1 KGHDR, CDR2 SFDVKD. V shed 3 bases, J shed 7 bases, and the junction held 4 bases outside the gene matches. CDR3 length: 15 residues. The CDR3 region has the DNA TGTGCCACCAGTGATCCCCGACAGGGGAATTCACCCCTCCACTTT. As protein: CATSDPRQGNSPLHF.

This sequence joins TRBV5-1 and TRBJ2-6; D tentatively reads TRBD1 or TRBD2 (6 bases each). Per germline, CDR1 SGHRS and CDR2 YFSETQ. Trimming took off 5 bases at V and 2 bases at J, with 11 bases between the two ends. CDR3 length: 15 amino acids. CDR3 sequence (DNA): TGCGCCAGCAGTGCGGAGGGGGCTGGGGCCAACGTCCTGACTTTC. Translating gives CASSAEGAGANVLTF.

J is TRBJ2-5 and V is TRBV12-3 or TRBV12-4; D remains unclear. The CDR3 covers 14 residues. Trimming pared 6 bases from V and 4 bases from J, leaving 15 bases between. Written as DNA, the CDR3 is TGTGCCAGCAGCCACTCAGGTCTGCGAGAGACCCAGTACTTC. Its translation is CASSHSGLRETQYF.

The genes are TRBV7-6 and TRBJ2-6, with TRBD1 identical over 7 bases. The germline CDR1 and CDR2 sequences are SGHVS and FNYEAQ. J lost 12 bases, V lost 5 bases, and 13 bases had no gene match. The length of the CDR3 is 15 residues. The CDR3 DNA reads TGTGCCAGCAGCCAGAGGACAGGACGGGATTTCGTCCTGACTTTC. It encodes CASSQRTGRDFVLTF. The full variable domain, completed using reference TRBV7-6 and TRBJ2-6, is GAGVSQSPRYKVTKRGQDVALRCDPISGHVSLYWYRQALGQGPEFLTYFNYEAQQDKSGLPNDRFSAERPEGSISTLTIQRTEQRDSAMYRCASSQRTGRDFVLTFGAGSRLTVL.

This clonotype appeared a few times. The genes are TRBV5-1 and TRBJ2-1; TRBD2 matches at 8 bases. Trimming took 4 bases from V and 10 from J; bases not matched to a gene: 28. The CDR3 totals 20 residues. Looked up from germline, CDR1 is SGHRS and CDR2 is YFSETQ. CDR3 loop: CASSQKIQREWRAPTFEQFF. The CDR3 DNA follows: TGCGCCAGCAGCCAAAAGATTCAGCGGGAGTGGAGGGCCCCGACTTTCGAGCAGTTCTTC.

This chain connects TRBV7-9 to TRBJ2-7; D is uncertain. The germline V and J ends were trimmed by 1 base and 1 base, with 8 bases remaining between them. Germline values: CDR1 SEHNR, CDR2 FQNEAQ (reference sequence). The CDR3 length is 14 residues. As DNA, the CDR3 is TGTGCCAGCAGCTTAGTACAGCTTTCCTACGAGCAGTACTTC. Its translation is CASSLVQLSYEQYF.

J is TRBJ2-2 and V is TRBV6-7, with no clear D. TRBV6-7 is an ORF; its function is uncertain. This CDR3 contains 10 residues. Between the trimmed V and J ends, which lost 10 bases and 6 bases, there was a span of 6 bases. The CDR3 reads CATPPGELFF. The CDR3 bases are TGTGCCACCCCCCCCGGGGAGCTGTTTTTT.

This clonotype was found once. At one end, the junction sequence differs from germline, possibly due to a read error. V gene TRBV5-4 combines with J gene TRBJ2-7; a possible D gene is TRBD2 (6 bases). The CDR3 runs to 13 residues. The germline V gene has CDR1 SGHNT and CDR2 YYREEE (reference sequence). This CDR3 is CASSLGGDAWAHF. DNA for the CDR3: TGTGCCAGCAGCTTGGGCGGGGACGCCTGGGCACACTTC.

This clonotype was detected only a few times. The rearrangement uses TRBV6-5 and TRBJ2-3, with 7 bases matching TRBD2. V was clipped by 0 bases and J by 7 bases; unmatched bases: 7. Looked up from germline, CDR1 is MNHEY and CDR2 is SVGAGI. The CDR3 runs to 15 residues. The CDR3 is CASSYSSGGMYTQYF. In DNA form, the CDR3 reads TGTGCCAGCAGTTACTCATCCGGGGGGATGTATACGCAGTATTTT.

This rearrangement joins TRBV7-9 to TRBJ2-5, with 7 bases identical to TRBD1. The CDR3 covers 18 residues. V trimming: 5 bases; J trimming: 0 bases; junction bases outside the gene matches: 15. Per the germline V gene, CDR1 is SEHNR and CDR2 is FQNEAQ (reference sequence). The CDR3: CASSPLADRAPYQETQYF. As DNA, the CDR3 is TGTGCCAGCAGCCCTCTCGCCGACAGGGCCCCGTACCAAGAGACCCAGTACTTC.

This clonotype appeared once. V usage is TRBV6-2 or TRBV6-3 and J usage is TRBJ2-3, with 10 bases identical to TRBD2. Germline V gene data show CDR1 as MNHEY and CDR2 as SVGEGT. This CDR3 contains 22 residues. V lost 4 bases and J lost 6; bases outside the gene matches: 28. DNA for the CDR3: TGTGCCAGCAGTTCCCTCCCCGGCCGCGCTGACCCCGGACTAGCGGTCCTTGATACGCAGTATTTT. This sequence encodes CASSSLPGRADPGLAVLDTQYF.

The chain links TRBV6-5 to TRBJ1-2; a possible D gene is TRBD1 (5 bases). The CDR3 consists of 13 residues. CDR1 is MNHEY and CDR2 is SVGAGI in the germline V gene. Trimming took off 3 bases at V and 4 bases at J, with 9 bases between the two ends. As DNA, the CDR3 is TGTGCCAGCAGTTATGACGGGACCTATGGCTACACCTTC. Translated, it gives CASSYDGTYGYTF.

This clonotype is a singleton in its sample. This chain uses TRBV20-1 with TRBJ1-6; D possibly corresponds to TRBD1 (5 bases). With 3 bases removed from V and 7 bases from J, the gap between germline ends came to 16 bases. The length of the CDR3 is 15 residues. Germline loops: CDR1 DFQATT, CDR2 SNEGSKA (reference sequence). The CDR3 sequence: CSASLTGTLNSPLHF. Here the CDR3 DNA reads TGCAGTGCTAGTCTAACCGGGACCCTAAATTCACCCCTCCACTTT.

The chain carries TRBV20-1 and TRBJ2-1; 8 nucleotides match TRBD1. V shed 0 bases, J shed 7 bases, and the junction held 5 bases outside the gene matches. The V gene's germline CDR1 is DFQATT and CDR2 SNEGSKA (reference sequence). The CDR3 runs 14 residues. The chain's CDR3 is CSARDRQGANEQFF. The CDR3 nucleotides are TGCAGTGCTAGAGATCGCCAGGGGGCGAATGAGCAGTTCTTC.

To note about this clonotype: An end of the junction does not agree with germline; a read error may underlie this. The rearrangement joins TRBV4-2 to TRBJ2-3, with D perhaps matching TRBD1 (5 bases). The CDR3 spans 14 residues. Germline-derived CDR1 and CDR2 are LGHNA and YNFKEQ. The DNA of the CDR3 is TGCGCCAGCAGCCAAGTTCAGGGCCCAGATACGCAGTATTTT. It encodes CASSQVQGPDTQYF.

In this sample, this clonotype turned up a few times. The chain employs TRBV27 and TRBJ1-3, with no clear D. V was trimmed by 1 base and J by 4 bases, leaving 5 bases between them. The CDR3 is 13 amino acids. CDR1 and CDR2 (germline): MNHEY, SMNVEV (reference sequence). For the CDR3, the DNA is TGTGCCAGCAGTTTATTACCGGGAAACACCATATATTTT. Its protein product is CASSLLPGNTIYF.

This chain's CDR3 is CASSLARDQAFF. In DNA form, the CDR3 reads TGTGCCAGCAGCTTGGCCAGGGACCAAGCTTTCTTT. This chain connects TRBV5-4 to TRBJ1-1, with a tentative D call TRBD1 (5 bases). With 0 bases removed from V and 9 bases from J, the gap between germline ends came to 9 bases. In germline, CDR1 is SGHNT, CDR2 YYREEE (reference sequence). The CDR3 sequence is 12 residues long.

This clonotype was observed a handful of times. The chain's CDR3 is CASSLSGGLYEQYF. Here the CDR3 DNA reads TGTGCCAGCAGTTTGTCGGGGGGCCTATACGAGCAGTACTTC. The V gene is TRBV12-3 or TRBV12-4, the J gene TRBJ2-7; TRBD2 might be the D (7 bases). V lost 3 bases, J lost 4 bases, and 13 bases lay in between. The length of the CDR3 is 14 residues.

The CDR3 coding sequence is TGTGCCAGCAGTTACGAAGAAACAGACGAAAAACTGTTTTTT. This encodes CASSYEETDEKLFF. V is TRBV6-5 and J is TRBJ1-4; D not resolved. Germline CDR1 MNHEY, CDR2 SVGAGI. The V and J ends lost 2 bases and 8 bases respectively, with 12 bases between them. This CDR3 comprises 14 residues.

The gene calls are TRBV6-1 and TRBJ1-5; D possibly corresponds to TRBD1 (5 bases). This CDR3 has 13 amino acids. Germline V gives CDR1 MNHNS, CDR2 SASEGT. Between the trimmed V and J ends, which lost 4 bases and 6 bases, there was a span of 10 bases. As DNA, the CDR3 is TGTGCCAGCAGTGTAAAGGGGTTTCAGCCCCAGCATTTT. Its translation is CASSVKGFQPQHF.

The chain carries TRBV12-3 or TRBV12-4 and TRBJ1-5; 7 nucleotides match TRBD1. The V and J ends lost 6 bases and 4 bases, in that order; junction bases with no gene match: 9. The length of the CDR3 is 15 residues. This CDR3 reads CASRPGTAVNQPQHF. CDR3 DNA sequence: TGTGCCAGCAGGCCCGGGACAGCAGTTAATCAGCCCCAGCATTTT.

V is TRBV20-1 and J is TRBJ2-5, with 11 bases identical to TRBD2. V was clipped by 0 bases and J by 2 bases; unmatched bases: 11. The CDR3 contains 18 residues. CDR1 is DFQATT, CDR2 SNEGSKA, per germline (reference sequence). CDR3: CSARDTGTSGHEQETQYF. The CDR3 coding sequence is TGCAGTGCTAGAGACACCGGGACTAGCGGCCATGAACAAGAGACCCAGTACTTC.

This clonotype has a handful of counts. The chain couples TRBV20-1 to TRBJ1-3, with a possible D match to TRBD1 (5 bases). CDR1 and CDR2 from the germline V gene are DFQATT and SNEGSKA (reference sequence). V was cut by 1 base and J by 2 bases, with 9 bases left in between. The length of the CDR3 is 14 residues. The CDR3, as DNA: TGCAGTGCTAGAGTGATGACAGCTGGAAACACCATATATTTT. Protein sequence: CSARVMTAGNTIYF.